This TCR beta chain is drawn from a study of CD8 T cells in ankylosing spondylitis. This clonotype was seen a handful of times. This CDR3 has 15 residues. The V gene's germline CDR1 is DFQATT and CDR2 SNEGSKA (reference sequence). The V segment lost 6 bases and the J segment 3 bases; nucleotides outside the gene matches: 12. TCRdb processed the 5' RACE reads anew with MiXCR; each CDR3 protein has one entry. The sample yields under 150,000 distinct CDR3 sequences, 7% to 10% seen once. This TCR was sampled from a male donor with ankylosing spondylitis or in good health (not recorded which). The V and J genes are TRBV20-1 and TRBJ1-2; TRBD1 matches 8 bases. The sequenced sample was blood, either unsorted or a sorted T cell fraction (not recorded which). CDR3 DNA: TGCAGTGCAGAAAGGGACAGGTTCATCGACTATGGCTACACCTTC. Its protein is CSAERDRFIDYGYTF.